This T cell receptor (beta chain) is drawn from a study of blood T cell repertoires in COVID-19. Study in general: Samples representing acute and convalescent COVID-19 were sourced from the United States, Italy and Spain. PBMCs, B-cell-depleted T cells, or T cells provided the cDNA or gDNA that made up the material.

Original processing methods: The authors estimated nucleated cell counts from reference gene primer amplification. Profiling relied on immunoSEQ multiplex PCR, and the TCRdb table lists in-frame clones only, not all of them. V, J and clone size are taken as reported in that table, and D and trimming were inferred from the DNA itself. The data show fewer than 350,000 clones, approximately 88% seen once. Losses at the gene ends were 6 bases for V and 3 bases for J; bases not matched to a gene: 10. CDR1 is SGHAT and CDR2 is FQNNGV in the germline V gene. The CDR3 runs 15 residues. This TCR was recovered from a man between 60 and 75 years old who had recovered from COVID-19. Material: PBMCs or T cells enriched from blood (not recorded which). This chain connects TRBV11-2 to TRBJ1-2; 7 nucleotides align to TRBD1. The CDR3: CASSRGQAAHYGYTF. The CDR3 region has the DNA TGTGCCAGCAGTCGAGGACAGGCTGCTCACTATGGCTACACCTTC.